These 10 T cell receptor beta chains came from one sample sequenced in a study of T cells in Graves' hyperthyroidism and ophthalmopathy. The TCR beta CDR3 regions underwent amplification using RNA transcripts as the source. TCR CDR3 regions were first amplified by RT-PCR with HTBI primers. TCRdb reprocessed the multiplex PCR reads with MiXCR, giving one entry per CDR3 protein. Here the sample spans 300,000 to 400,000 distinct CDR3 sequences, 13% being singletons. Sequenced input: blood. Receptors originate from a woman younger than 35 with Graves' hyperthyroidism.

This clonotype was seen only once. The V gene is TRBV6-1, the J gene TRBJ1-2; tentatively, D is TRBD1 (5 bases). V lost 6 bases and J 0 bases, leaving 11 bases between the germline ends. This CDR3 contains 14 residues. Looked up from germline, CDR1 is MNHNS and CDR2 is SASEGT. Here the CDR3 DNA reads TGTGCCAGCAGGGGGGTGGGGGCTAACTATGGCTACACCTTC. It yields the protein CASRGVGANYGYTF.

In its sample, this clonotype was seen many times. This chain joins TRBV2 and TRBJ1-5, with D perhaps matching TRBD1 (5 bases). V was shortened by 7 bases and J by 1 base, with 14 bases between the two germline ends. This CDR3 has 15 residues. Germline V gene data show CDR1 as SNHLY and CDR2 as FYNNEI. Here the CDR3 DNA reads TGTGCCAGCACGGGAGGGGAAGGGAGCAATCAGCCCCAGCATTTT. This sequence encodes CASTGGEGSNQPQHF.

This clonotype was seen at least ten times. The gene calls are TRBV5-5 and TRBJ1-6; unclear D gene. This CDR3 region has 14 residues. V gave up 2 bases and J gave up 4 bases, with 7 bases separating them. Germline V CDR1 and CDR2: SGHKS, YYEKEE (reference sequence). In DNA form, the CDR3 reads TGTGCCAGCAGCTTCTACGGGTATAATTCACCCCTCCACTTT. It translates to CASSFYGYNSPLHF.

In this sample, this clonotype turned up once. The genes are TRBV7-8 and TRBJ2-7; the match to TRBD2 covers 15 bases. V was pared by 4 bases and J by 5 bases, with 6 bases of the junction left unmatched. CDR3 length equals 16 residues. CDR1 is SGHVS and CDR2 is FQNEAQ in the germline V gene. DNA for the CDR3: TGTGCCAGCAGCTCGAGGACTAGCGGGGGGGCCGACGAGCAGTACTTC. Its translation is CASSSRTSGGADEQYF.

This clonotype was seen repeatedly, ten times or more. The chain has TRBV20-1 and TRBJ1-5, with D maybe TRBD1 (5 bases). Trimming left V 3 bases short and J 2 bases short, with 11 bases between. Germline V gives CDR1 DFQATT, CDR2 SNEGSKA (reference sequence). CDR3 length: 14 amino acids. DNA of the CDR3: TGCAGTGCTAGGTTCGGGGGGGGCAATCAGCCCCAGCATTTT. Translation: CSARFGGGNQPQHF.

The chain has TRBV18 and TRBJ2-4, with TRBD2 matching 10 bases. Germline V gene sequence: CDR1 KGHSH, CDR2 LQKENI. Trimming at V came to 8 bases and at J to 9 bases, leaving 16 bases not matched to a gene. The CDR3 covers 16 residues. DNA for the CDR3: TGTGCCAGCGCAAGTCTAGCGGGAGAGGCATTTCGCATTCAGTACTTC. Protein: CASASLAGEAFRIQYF.

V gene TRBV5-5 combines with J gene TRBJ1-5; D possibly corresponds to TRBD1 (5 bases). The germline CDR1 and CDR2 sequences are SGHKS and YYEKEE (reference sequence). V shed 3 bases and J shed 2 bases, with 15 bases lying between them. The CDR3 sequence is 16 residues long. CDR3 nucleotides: TGTGCCAGCAGCTGGGGACGCTGGGATCGCAATCAGCCCCAGCATTTT. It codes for CASSWGRWDRNQPQHF.

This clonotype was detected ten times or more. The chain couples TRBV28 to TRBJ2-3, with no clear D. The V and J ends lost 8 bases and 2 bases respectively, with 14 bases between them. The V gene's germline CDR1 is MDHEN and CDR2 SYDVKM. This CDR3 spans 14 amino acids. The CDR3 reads CASGSSWNTDTQYF. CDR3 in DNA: TGTGCCAGCGGGTCGAGTTGGAACACAGATACGCAGTATTTT.

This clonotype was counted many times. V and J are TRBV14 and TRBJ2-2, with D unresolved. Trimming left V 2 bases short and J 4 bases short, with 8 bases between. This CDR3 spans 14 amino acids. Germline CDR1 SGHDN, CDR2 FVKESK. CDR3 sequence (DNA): TGTGCCAGCAGCCAAAACAAGGGCACCGGGGAGCTGTTTTTT. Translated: CASSQNKGTGELFF.

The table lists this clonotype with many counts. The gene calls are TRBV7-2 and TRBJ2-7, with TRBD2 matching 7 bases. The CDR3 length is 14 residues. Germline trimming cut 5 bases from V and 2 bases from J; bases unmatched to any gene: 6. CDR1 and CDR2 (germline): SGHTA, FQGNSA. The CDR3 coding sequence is TGTGCCAGCAGCCCCTGGACTAGTACCTACGAGCAGTACTTC. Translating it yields CASSPWTSTYEQYF.